Listed below are T cell receptor beta chains from one sample, sequenced in a study of regulatory T cells in long-lasting Graves disease. TCRdb re-analysed the multiplex PCR reads in MiXCR, keeping a single row per CDR3 protein. The repertoire holds roughly 220,000 distinct CDR3 sequences, with about a sixth as singletons. Sequencing was performed on peripheral blood mononuclear cells (PBMCs), taken at new diagnosis, from a patient treated with antithyroid drugs. The receptor set was obtained from a female donor with Graves disease. CDR3s include the opening cysteine and the closing phenylalanine or tryptophan. The order of the fields is clone size, V gene, J gene, CDR3 protein. Clone size appears in some rows only: once, few, many, or a class for an expanded clone.

abundance: many; v_gene: TRBV20-1; j_gene: TRBJ2-7; CDR3aa: CSAKPDSYEQYF
abundance: many; v_gene: TRBV18; j_gene: TRBJ1-1; CDR3aa: CASSRYFGNTEAFF
abundance: many; v_gene: TRBV24-1; j_gene: TRBJ2-2; CDR3aa: CATGENTGELFF
abundance: many; v_gene: TRBV20-1; j_gene: TRBJ1-1; CDR3aa: CSARPGQGAFTEAFF
abundance: many; v_gene: TRBV28; j_gene: TRBJ2-7; CDR3aa: CASSTRWEGTYEQYF
abundance: many; v_gene: TRBV14; j_gene: TRBJ2-3; CDR3aa: CASSQDGMGTQYF
abundance: few; v_gene: TRBV15; j_gene: TRBJ2-2; CDR3aa: CATSRDGGRAGELFF
abundance: many; v_gene: TRBV7-9; j_gene: TRBJ2-6; CDR3aa: CASSLGQSSGANVLTF
abundance: few; v_gene: TRBV4-1; j_gene: TRBJ1-2; CDR3aa: CASRVGGRANYGYTF
abundance: many; v_gene: TRBV2; j_gene: TRBJ2-1; CDR3aa: CASRSGRGSYNEQFF
abundance: NA; v_gene: TRBV9; j_gene: TRBJ2-5; CDR3aa: CASSVGAGETQYF
abundance: many; v_gene: TRBV28; j_gene: TRBJ1-1; CDR3aa: CASSGTGGKVWGTEAFF
abundance: few; v_gene: TRBV7-3; j_gene: TRBJ2-2; CDR3aa: CASSLLATPGELFF
abundance: few; v_gene: TRBV4-1; j_gene: TRBJ2-3; CDR3aa: CASSQVLEGGKTDTQYF
abundance: many; v_gene: TRBV9; j_gene: TRBJ2-5; CDR3aa: CASNREGETQYF
abundance: NA; v_gene: TRBV2; j_gene: TRBJ2-3; CDR3aa: CARLQRDTQYF
abundance: NA; v_gene: TRBV18; j_gene: TRBJ2-2; CDR3aa: CASSPTGRTPGSCFF
abundance: NA; v_gene: TRBV10-1; j_gene: TRBJ1-1; CDR3aa: CASSESRGSNTEAFF
abundance: many; v_gene: TRBV9; j_gene: TRBJ2-5; CDR3aa: CASSVGLSGGGETQYF
abundance: many; v_gene: TRBV3-1; j_gene: TRBJ2-1; CDR3aa: CASSSSPGGPYNEQFF
abundance: NA; v_gene: TRBV30; j_gene: TRBJ1-5; CDR3aa: CAWSVQDNQPQHF
abundance: many; v_gene: TRBV6-1; j_gene: TRBJ2-7; CDR3aa: CASSKDTMSYEQYF
abundance: many; v_gene: TRBV11-3; j_gene: TRBJ1-2; CDR3aa: CASSLEPKTGVGYTF
abundance: many; v_gene: TRBV2; j_gene: TRBJ2-1; CDR3aa: CASSDWAGGGYEQFF
abundance: NA; v_gene: TRBV4-3; j_gene: TRBJ2-1; CDR3aa: CASSQGLRERSNEQFF
abundance: many; v_gene: TRBV11-3; j_gene: TRBJ1-1; CDR3aa: CASSYRGEAFF
abundance: many; v_gene: TRBV6-1; j_gene: TRBJ2-5; CDR3aa: CASSPSWGARETQYF
abundance: many; v_gene: TRBV24-1; j_gene: TRBJ2-2; CDR3aa: CATSDSREGRLFF
abundance: many; v_gene: TRBV9; j_gene: TRBJ2-5; CDR3aa: CASSESGRLETQYF
abundance: once; v_gene: TRBV27; j_gene: TRBJ1-1; CDR3aa: CASRPQGEPTEAFF
abundance: many; v_gene: TRBV20-1; j_gene: TRBJ2-5; CDR3aa: CSASNTGEETQYF
abundance: few; v_gene: TRBV7-2; j_gene: TRBJ2-5; CDR3aa: CASSLVGTSGRQETQYF
abundance: many; v_gene: TRBV18; j_gene: TRBJ2-1; CDR3aa: CASSPPPGPTYNEQFF
abundance: few; v_gene: TRBV15; j_gene: TRBJ2-2; CDR3aa: CATSRDFAGELFF
abundance: many; v_gene: TRBV24-1; j_gene: TRBJ2-1; CDR3aa: CATSLAGVSYNEQFF
abundance: many; v_gene: TRBV24-1; j_gene: TRBJ1-1; CDR3aa: CATSDLQNTEAFF
abundance: few; v_gene: TRBV7-9; j_gene: TRBJ2-7; CDR3aa: CASSPGLAGGGPYEQYF
abundance: many; v_gene: TRBV10-1; j_gene: TRBJ2-5; CDR3aa: CASSGTRQETQYF
abundance: many; v_gene: TRBV11-3; j_gene: TRBJ2-2; CDR3aa: CASSSRLTGKRAGELFF
abundance: many; v_gene: TRBV2; j_gene: TRBJ2-7; CDR3aa: CASSRLKDSEQYF
abundance: many; v_gene: TRBV28; j_gene: TRBJ2-7; CDR3aa: CASSLLGYEQYF
abundance: NA; v_gene: TRBV11-3; j_gene: TRBJ2-7; CDR3aa: CASSSQTGGGYEQYF
abundance: many; v_gene: TRBV11-1; j_gene: TRBJ2-7; CDR3aa: CASSLGQATTYEQYF
abundance: many; v_gene: TRBV11-2; j_gene: TRBJ2-1; CDR3aa: CASSLEKMSWDNEQFF
abundance: many; v_gene: TRBV24-1; j_gene: TRBJ2-1; CDR3aa: CATSDLSGADYNEQFF
abundance: many; v_gene: TRBV29-1; j_gene: TRBJ2-5; CDR3aa: CSARLAGAQETQYF
abundance: many; v_gene: TRBV10-3; j_gene: TRBJ1-2; CDR3aa: CAISESPGTGGGYTF
abundance: NA; v_gene: TRBV2; j_gene: TRBJ2-2; CDR3aa: CASTMVAGNTGELFF
abundance: many; v_gene: TRBV28; j_gene: TRBJ2-5; CDR3aa: CASSHGDDRAYQETQYF
abundance: many; v_gene: TRBV3-1; j_gene: TRBJ2-5; CDR3aa: CASSVGAGGGETQYF
abundance: many; v_gene: TRBV10-3; j_gene: TRBJ1-3; CDR3aa: CAISRPLNSGNTIYF
abundance: NA; v_gene: TRBV5-1; j_gene: TRBJ2-5; CDR3aa: CASRGTDQETQYF
abundance: many; v_gene: TRBV12-3/TRBV12-4; j_gene: TRBJ1-2; CDR3aa: CASSLAHRYGYTF
abundance: NA; v_gene: TRBV7-3; j_gene: TRBJ2-5; CDR3aa: CASSLLAGVEETQYF
abundance: many; v_gene: TRBV2; j_gene: TRBJ1-1; CDR3aa: CASIQDNTEAFF
abundance: many; v_gene: TRBV3-1; j_gene: TRBJ2-3; CDR3aa: CASSHGGRLNTDTQYF